The 7 T cell receptor beta chains below were found in one sample sequenced in a study of blood T cell repertoires in COVID-19 (dated by TCRdb to 2020 to 2021). Receptor libraries were prepared by the immunoSEQ multiplex PCR assay. TCRdb limited this immuneACCESS table to in-frame rearrangements with V and J called. A share of clones is missing; checked studies link under half to unresolved V genes, and the rest is unexplained. The sample includes about 270,000 clones, with 88% observed a single time. The ten largest make up less than 3% of the sample. The specimen sequenced was PBMCs or T cells enriched from blood (not recorded which). All receptors derive from a woman in her forties or fifties who had recovered from COVID-19.

V and J are TRBV27 and TRBJ1-6; weak D call: TRBD1 (5 bases). CDR1 is MNHEY and CDR2 is SMNVEV in the germline V gene (reference sequence). This CDR3 is built from 14 residues. Trimming cost V 6 bases and J 6 bases, with 12 bases left between them. This CDR3 is CASRYQGSNSPLHF. The CDR3 DNA is TGTGCCAGCAGGTACCAGGGAAGTAATTCACCCCTCCACTTT.

The CDR3 region has the DNA TGTGCCAGCAGTTTCTATCAGGGGTCCAGGTCACCCCTCCACTTT. This translates into CASSFYQGSRSPLHF. The chain carries TRBV28 and TRBJ1-6; D is perhaps TRBD1 (6 bases). Germline CDR1 is MDHEN and CDR2 is SYDVKM. The CDR3 is made up of 15 amino acids. Deletions cut 3 bases from V and 10 bases from J, with 16 bases between. The full variable domain, in which reference TRBV28 and TRBJ1-6 provide the parts outside the CDR3, is DVKVTQSSRYLVKRTGEKVFLECVQDMDHENMFWYRQDPGLGLRLIYFSYDVKMKEKGDIPEGYSVSREKKERFSLILESASTNQTSMYLCASSFYQGSRSPLHFGNGTRLTVT.

This chain uses TRBV6-5 with TRBJ2-1, with D hard to call. V lost 7 bases and J 9 bases, leaving 22 bases between the germline ends. CDR3 length equals 15 residues. Germline V gene data show CDR1 as MNHEY and CDR2 as SVGAGI. Written as DNA, the CDR3 is TGTGCCAGCAAAACGCCGACCGGGTCTCGTCGTGAGCAGTTCTTC. Translating gives CASKTPTGSRREQFF.

The chain recombines TRBV4-2 with TRBJ1-3, with TRBD1 identical over 7 bases. CDR3 size: 16 residues. Germline V CDR1 and CDR2: LGHNA, YNFKEQ. V shed 4 bases, J shed 2 bases, and the junction held 8 bases outside the gene matches. The CDR3 here is CASSPLTGNTGNTIYF. DNA of the CDR3: TGTGCCAGCAGCCCGCTGACAGGGAATACTGGAAACACCATATATTTT.

This chain links TRBV18 with TRBJ1-6; D uncertain. Per the germline V gene, CDR1 is KGHSH and CDR2 is LQKENI. The V gene lost 4 bases and the J gene lost 4 bases, with 11 bases spanning the gap. This CDR3 is built from 15 residues. The CDR3 nucleotides read TGTGCCAGCTCACTGGAGCTTGATTATAATTCACCCCTCCACTTT. This translates into CASSLELDYNSPLHF.

The chain employs TRBV5-3 and TRBJ1-5; TRBD1 is a possible D gene (6 bases). TRBV5-3 is given ORF status, its function remaining uncertain. CDR3 length: 19 amino acids. Trimming took off 0 bases at V and 3 bases at J, with 22 bases between the two ends. In DNA, the CDR3 is TGTGCCAGAAGCTTGGACCAGGGGCAGGGTTTGGGCCACAATCAGCCCCAGCATTTT. Residues: CARSLDQGQGLGHNQPQHF.

The V and J genes are TRBV18 and TRBJ1-2; 8 bases are shared with TRBD1. CDR1 is KGHSH, CDR2 LQKENI, per germline. Trimming took 3 bases from V and 11 from J; bases not matched to a gene: 8. CDR3 length: 13 amino acids. The CDR3 region is CASSPGTGGRYTF. DNA of the CDR3: TGTGCCAGCTCACCGGGGACAGGAGGACGATACACCTTC.